Below, 3 T cell receptor beta chains from the same sample are listed, as sequenced in a study of cytomegalovirus exposure and HLA in healthy donors. This PCR relied on a set of 60 Vbeta primers and 13 Jbeta primers. Measured with immunoSEQ multiplex PCR; TCRdb has only the in-frame clones, and not every one. The sample has more than 100,000 clones, around 79% seen once. The sample was PBMCs. These receptors originate from a man aged 45-65 years in good health and CMV-seropositive.

This chain uses TRBV6-5 with TRBJ2-2; D ambiguous. Deletions cut 10 bases from V and 1 base from J, with 10 bases between. Germline-derived CDR1 and CDR2 are MNHEY and SVGAGI. This CDR3 has 13 amino acids. CDR3 sequence: CAILSGNTGELFF. The CDR3, as DNA: TGTGCCATCTTGTCCGGGAACACCGGGGAGCTGTTTTTT.

V and J are TRBV6-1 and TRBJ1-1; tentative D call: TRBD1 (6 bases). From germline, CDR1 is MNHNS and CDR2 SASEGT. The length of the CDR3 is 14 residues. V lost 6 bases to trimming and J lost 0 bases, with 11 bases between them. This CDR3 is CASRKQGMNTEAFF. CDR3 in DNA: TGTGCCAGCAGAAAACAGGGAATGAACACTGAAGCTTTCTTT.

The CDR3 DNA reads TGTGCCAGCAGCTCAGAACGCGGGGCGGAGGGTCGCACAGATACGCAGCATTTT. Amino acids: CASSSERGAEGRTDTQHF. This rearrangement joins TRBV2 to TRBJ2-3, with D maybe TRBD1 (5 bases). The J call is in doubt because the DNA end fits TRBJ1-5 better. CDR1 SNHLY and CDR2 FYNNEI come from the germline V gene. CDR3 length equals 18 residues.